Given below is one TCR beta chain in context. Its antigen is not known. This record comes from a study of blood T cells in healthy people across ages. Trimming removed 1 base from V and 5 bases from J, with 14 bases in between. The CDR3 runs 14 residues. CDR1 and CDR2 from the germline V gene are DFQATT and SNEGSKA (reference sequence). PCR was performed a second time for roughly 7 to 12 cycles using a sample-barcoded 5' primer and a J-beta primer mix. TCRdb re-derived calls from the 5' RACE reads in MiXCR, one entry per CDR3 protein. Of under 1,000,000 distinct CDR3 sequences listed, roughly 40% are singletons. Study findings and constraints: Strong correlation linked observed beta diversity and percent naive T cells. The CMV status of each donor remained undetermined, and this could have confounded shifts in expanded clonotypes.

Sequenced input: blood. The TCR comes from a man aged 18 to 35 in good health. The chain employs TRBV20-1 and TRBJ1-1; D is perhaps TRBD1 (6 bases). The CDR3 sequence: CSARVNRVKTEAFF. DNA for the CDR3: TGCAGTGCTAGAGTCAACAGGGTCAAAACTGAAGCTTTCTTT.